The text below deals with one T cell receptor (beta chain). Per the germline V gene, CDR1 is SGHVS and CDR2 is FQNEAQ. V lost 1 base to trimming and J lost 5 bases, with 18 bases between them. The CDR3 loop spans 16 amino acids. In the study's own analysis: Amplification of reference gene primers provided the estimated nucleated cell counts. Data came from immunoSEQ multiplex PCR; TCRdb stores just in-frame clones and leaves some out. V and J calls and clone size are as listed in that table; D and trimming were resolved from the DNA. The sample holds about 310,000 clones; around 86% are singletons and the top ten take 1%. These data belong to a study of blood T cell repertoires in COVID-19. About the research overall: Acute and convalescent COVID-19 specimens originated in the United States, Italy and Spain.

Sequenced: peripheral blood. The chain has TRBV7-8 and TRBJ2-7; D is perhaps TRBD2 (6 bases). The sequence derives from a man between 45 and 60 years old with active or convalescent COVID-19. The CDR3 protein is CASSLEVTRPLHEQYF. The CDR3 DNA follows: TGTGCCAGCAGCTTAGAAGTGACTAGGCCTCTACACGAGCAGTACTTC. The full variable domain, rest sourced from reference TRBV7-8 and TRBJ2-7, is GAGVSQSPRYKVAKRGQDVALRCDPISGHVSLFWYQQALGQGPEFLTYFQNEAQLDKSGLPSDRFFAERPEGSVSTLKIQRTQQEDSAVYLCASSLEVTRPLHEQYFGPGTRLTVT.